This entry lists 28 T cell receptor beta chains sequenced from one sample in a study of blood T cell repertoires in COVID-19 (dated by TCRdb to the early 2020s). Receptor libraries were prepared by the immunoSEQ multiplex PCR assay. TCRdb re-hosts the immuneACCESS table, in-frame sequences only. Its copies lack some clones; in the studies checked, an unresolved V gene accounts for under half of them, and the cause for the rest is not known. The sample yields 80,000 or so clones; 85% were counted once. Roughly 9.1% of the sample is taken by the ten largest. The sequenced sample consisted of peripheral blood. The receptors come from a man in his fifties or sixties with COVID-19, enrolled during active disease.

This chain connects TRBV5-1 to TRBJ1-1; D uncertain. There are 14 residues in the CDR3. The germline gives CDR1 SGHRS, CDR2 YFSETQ. V gave up 0 bases and J gave up 1 base, with 7 bases separating them. CDR3 coding DNA: TGCGCCAGCAGCTTGGACGCGGGGAACACTGAAGCTTTCTTT. As protein: CASSLDAGNTEAFF.

This clone was counted once. The chain employs TRBV7-8 and TRBJ2-1, with 10 bases matching TRBD2. After removal of 3 bases from V and 10 bases from J, the junction contained 12 bases not matched to a gene. This CDR3 contains 16 residues. From germline, CDR1 is SGHVS and CDR2 FQNEAQ. As DNA, the CDR3 is TGTGCCAGCAGCTTTAGGGCAGCGGGAGGGGTTGGGGAGCAGTTCTTC. This gives the protein CASSFRAAGGVGEQFF.

The chain uses TRBV5-6 and TRBJ1-5; D may be TRBD1 (5 bases). The CDR3 has 13 residues. Germline CDR1 SGHDT, CDR2 YYEEEE. The CDR3 loop is CASTGGRDQPQHF. The CDR3 DNA reads TGTGCTAGTACGGGGGGTCGGGATCAGCCCCAGCATTTT.

The chain employs TRBV5-1 and TRBJ2-1; D ambiguous. V shed 2 bases and J shed 0 bases, with 9 bases lying between them. CDR3 size: 15 residues. Germline loops: CDR1 SGHRS, CDR2 YFSETQ. CDR3 residues: CASSFSPSSYNEQFF. The CDR3 nucleotides are TGCGCCAGCAGCTTCTCCCCGAGCTCCTACAATGAGCAGTTCTTC.

The rearrangement links TRBV19 to TRBJ1-1, with D maybe TRBD1 (5 bases). The CDR3 is made up of 12 amino acids. Germline CDR1 is LNHDA and CDR2 is SQIVND (reference sequence). Trimming took 4 bases from V and 9 from J, leaving 12 bases between them. The CDR3 is CASSTQGAQAFF. CDR3 bases: TGTGCCAGTAGTACCCAAGGGGCTCAAGCTTTCTTT.

The rearrangement uses TRBV3-1 (or the pseudogene TRBV3-2) and TRBJ2-3, with TRBD2 as a possible D gene (6 bases). Germline CDR1 is LGHDT and CDR2 is YNNKEL (reference sequence). The CDR3 is 16 residues long. The germline V and J ends were trimmed by 5 bases and 4 bases, with 19 bases remaining between them. The CDR3 DNA reads TGTGCCAGCAGCGAAGCGGCGGGAACCCGGGCAGATACGCAGTATTTT. Protein product: CASSEAAGTRADTQYF.

The genes are TRBV12-3 or TRBV12-4 and TRBJ1-2; D not resolved. This CDR3 contains 13 residues. Trimming took 1 base from V and 2 from J, leaving 5 bases between them. The CDR3 reads CASSLGENYGYTF. DNA of the CDR3: TGTGCCAGCAGTTTAGGGGAGAACTATGGCTACACCTTC.

The sample holds one count of this clone. The chain joins TRBV9 to TRBJ1-2; D remains unclear. The CDR3 loop spans 16 amino acids. CDR1 is SGDLS and CDR2 is YYNGEE in the germline V gene. V lost 3 bases and J lost 7, with 22 bases in between. CDR3 sequence (DNA): TGTGCCAGCAGCGGGTATGGGAGGGTGAACATTTTTGGCTACACCTTC. Its translation is CASSGYGRVNIFGYTF.

This chain uses TRBV4-1 with TRBJ2-7, with D maybe TRBD1 (5 bases). Trimming left V 1 base short and J 6 bases short, with 16 bases between. The CDR3 is 15 residues long. Germline V gives CDR1 MGHRA, CDR2 YSYEKL. CDR3 sequence reads: CASSQGAGKTFEQYF. CDR3 coding DNA: TGCGCCAGCAGCCAAGGGGCAGGGAAAACTTTCGAGCAGTACTTC.

The chain couples TRBV30 to TRBJ1-4, with 7 bases matching TRBD1. Trimming took 3 bases from V and 13 from J; bases not matched to a gene: 5. The CDR3 runs to 11 residues. The germline gives CDR1 GTSNPN, CDR2 SVGIG (reference sequence). CDR3 DNA: TGTGCCTGGAGGGCAGGGGGTGGACTGTTTTTT. It is translated as CAWRAGGGLFF.

This chain links TRBV12-5 with TRBJ2-1; 10 nucleotides match TRBD1. Germline V gene sequence: CDR1 LGHNT, CDR2 FRNRAP. The V segment lost 6 bases and the J segment 7 bases; nucleotides outside the gene matches: 6. This CDR3 is 14 amino acids long. CDR3 nucleotide sequence: TGTGCTAGTGGGGCGGGACAGGGGTTTAATGAGCAGTTCTTC. This gives the protein CASGAGQGFNEQFF.

The gene calls are TRBV4-3 and TRBJ1-6; D may be TRBD1 (5 bases). V dropped 3 bases and J dropped 6 bases, with 12 bases sitting between them. The length of the CDR3 is 15 residues. In germline, CDR1 is LGHNA, CDR2 YSLEER. The CDR3 is CASSQNLDSNSPLHF. For the CDR3, the DNA is TGCGCCAGCAGCCAGAACCTCGACAGTAATTCACCCCTCCACTTT.

This chain connects TRBV29-1 to TRBJ1-1; 7 bases map to TRBD1. V was clipped by 8 bases and J by 2 bases; unmatched bases: 8. Per germline, CDR1 SQVTM and CDR2 ANQGSEA. The length of the CDR3 is 13 residues. The CDR3 DNA follows: TGCAGCACAACCGGGACAGCTAACACTGAAGCTTTCTTT. Protein sequence: CSTTGTANTEAFF.

The rearrangement links TRBV19 to TRBJ1-4; a possible D gene is TRBD1 (5 bases). Germline loops: CDR1 LNHDA, CDR2 SQIVND (reference sequence). Trimming stripped 4 bases from V and 7 bases from J, with 19 bases between. The CDR3 is 16 amino acids. As DNA, the CDR3 is TGTGCCAGTAGTACCTTTGGAGTGACAGTTAGTGAAAAACTGTTTTTT. It specifies CASSTFGVTVSEKLFF. The variable domain in full, with the rest retrieved from reference TRBV19 and TRBJ1-4, is DGGITQSPKYLFRKEGQNVTLSCEQNLNHDAMYWYRQDPGQGLRLIYYSQIVNDFQKGDIAEGYSVSREKKESFPLTVTSAQKNPTAFYLCASSTFGVTVSEKLFFGSGTQLSVL.

V gene TRBV6-6 combines with J gene TRBJ2-7; 8 nucleotides match TRBD1. The J segment lost 0 bases and the V segment lost 5 bases, leaving 6 bases of the junction unmatched. This CDR3 region has 15 residues. Looked up from germline, CDR1 is MNHNY and CDR2 is SVGAGI (reference sequence). CDR3 nucleotide sequence: TGTGCCAGCAGTACGGGACAGGACATCTCCTACGAGCAGTACTTC. Protein product: CASSTGQDISYEQYF.

Regarding this clone: The junction differs from germline at one of its ends, possibly a read error. The chain uses TRBV6-5 and TRBJ1-1; D unclear. Germline CDR1 reads MNHEY; CDR2 reads SVGAGI. This CDR3 is built from 10 residues. This CDR3 reads CASRDLKLVF. DNA for the CDR3: TGTGCCAGCCGGGATCTTAAATTGGTCTTT.

The chain recombines TRBV9 with TRBJ1-4; TRBD1 might be the D (5 bases). Trimming shortened V by 2 bases and J by 0 bases, and 5 bases separated the two germline ends. Germline V gives CDR1 SGDLS, CDR2 YYNGEE. CDR3 length: 14 amino acids. In nucleotides, the CDR3 is TGTGCCAGCAGCGTGACAGCAACTAATGAAAAACTGTTTTTT. Protein: CASSVTATNEKLFF.

The CDR3: CASSTQGIRTKLFF. The CDR3 DNA follows: TGTGCCAGCAGCACACAGGGGATCAGGACAAAACTGTTTTTT. This chain uses TRBV6-5 with TRBJ1-4; the match to TRBD1 covers 7 bases. Trimming removed 6 bases from V and 10 bases from J; junction bases left unmatched: 11. The CDR3 totals 14 residues. Germline CDR1 is MNHEY and CDR2 is SVGAGI.

The chain links TRBV4-1 to TRBJ2-2, with D possibly TRBD1 on 5 matching bases. This CDR3 is 13 amino acids long. CDR1 MGHRA and CDR2 YSYEKL come from the germline V gene. V lost 4 bases to trimming and J lost 4 bases, with 7 bases between them. For the CDR3, the DNA is TGCGCCAGCAGCCCTAGGGGCACCGGGGAGCTGTTTTTT. Amino acid sequence: CASSPRGTGELFF.

The chain combines TRBV2 with TRBJ2-7, with D maybe TRBD2 (5 bases). CDR1 is SNHLY, CDR2 FYNNEI, per germline. The CDR3 covers 14 residues. Trimming removed 2 bases from V and 10 bases from J, with 18 bases in between. In nucleotides, the CDR3 is TGTGCCAGCAGTGAAAGTGGGAGCCGCTTCGTCCAGTACTTC. The encoded protein is CASSESGSRFVQYF.

The chain carries TRBV28 and TRBJ2-2, with 7 nucleotides matching TRBD1. J was trimmed by 4 bases and V by 4 bases; bases with no gene match: 6. This CDR3 is built from 15 residues. Germline CDR1 MDHEN, CDR2 SYDVKM. The CDR3 loop is CASSSQTGFTGELFF. CDR3 sequence (DNA): TGTGCCAGCAGTTCCCAGACAGGGTTCACCGGGGAGCTGTTTTTT.

The chain combines TRBV18 with TRBJ2-7; unclear D gene. This CDR3 contains 13 residues. Germline CDR1 and CDR2: KGHSH and LQKENI. Trimming pared 3 bases from V and 1 base from J, leaving 7 bases between. This CDR3 is CASSPSRSYEQYF. CDR3 sequence (DNA): TGTGCCAGCTCACCTTCCAGGTCCTACGAGCAGTACTTC.

The CDR3 DNA reads as TGTGCCAGCAGCTTCCCTAGCTTTAGGGAAGACGAGCAGTACTTC. It is translated as CASSFPSFREDEQYF. The chain links TRBV5-6 to TRBJ2-7, with D possibly TRBD2 on 5 matching bases. The CDR3 covers 15 residues. V gave up 2 bases and J gave up 5 bases, with 17 bases separating them. CDR1 is SGHDT and CDR2 is YYEEEE in the germline V gene.

The genes are TRBV29-1 and TRBJ1-1, with 7 bases aligning to TRBD1. The CDR3 runs 12 residues. V gave up 5 bases and J gave up 8 bases; unmatched junction bases: 8. Germline V gives CDR1 SQVTM, CDR2 ANQGSEA. The CDR3 DNA sequence: TGCAGCGTTCATCCTAGACAGGGCGAAGCTTTCTTT. It yields the protein CSVHPRQGEAFF.

V usage is TRBV6-6 and J usage is TRBJ1-5; D not certain. Germline CDR1 and CDR2: MNHNY and SVGAGI (reference sequence). The CDR3 covers 16 residues. V lost 2 bases and J 6 bases, leaving 17 bases between the germline ends. Here the CDR3 reads CASSYPGSRTGQPQHF. The CDR3 coding sequence is TGTGCCAGCAGTTACCCGGGATCCAGGACCGGTCAGCCCCAGCATTTT.

The chain is built from TRBV5-1 and TRBJ2-7; weak D call: TRBD1 (5 bases). With 2 bases removed from V and 0 bases from J, the gap between germline ends came to 18 bases. Germline V gene data show CDR1 as SGHRS and CDR2 as YFSETQ. CDR3 size: 17 residues. CDR3 amino acids: CASSLGQKQVNSYEQYF. CDR3 DNA sequence: TGCGCCAGCAGCTTAGGGCAAAAACAGGTAAACTCCTACGAGCAGTACTTC.

This rearrangement joins TRBV6-1 to TRBJ2-7; 11 nucleotides agree with TRBD1. Germline lookup yields CDR1 MNHNS and CDR2 SASEGT. The junction had 9 bases not matched to a gene; V was cut back by 1 base and J by 7 bases. This CDR3 region has 16 residues. The CDR3 coding sequence is TGTGCCAGCAGTGAAGAAGAGGGGACAGGGGGAAAAGAGCAGTACTTC. Residues: CASSEEEGTGGKEQYF.

In nucleotides, the CDR3 is TGTGCCAGCAGCTCCCGGGGGTTAGCGGGAGGTGAGCAGTTCTTC. Protein sequence: CASSSRGLAGGEQFF. This chain links TRBV3-1 (or the pseudogene TRBV3-2) with TRBJ2-1, with TRBD2 matching 10 bases. Trimming took 5 bases from V and 9 from J; bases not matched to a gene: 10. Per germline, CDR1 LGHDT and CDR2 YNNKEL (reference sequence). The CDR3 spans 15 residues.